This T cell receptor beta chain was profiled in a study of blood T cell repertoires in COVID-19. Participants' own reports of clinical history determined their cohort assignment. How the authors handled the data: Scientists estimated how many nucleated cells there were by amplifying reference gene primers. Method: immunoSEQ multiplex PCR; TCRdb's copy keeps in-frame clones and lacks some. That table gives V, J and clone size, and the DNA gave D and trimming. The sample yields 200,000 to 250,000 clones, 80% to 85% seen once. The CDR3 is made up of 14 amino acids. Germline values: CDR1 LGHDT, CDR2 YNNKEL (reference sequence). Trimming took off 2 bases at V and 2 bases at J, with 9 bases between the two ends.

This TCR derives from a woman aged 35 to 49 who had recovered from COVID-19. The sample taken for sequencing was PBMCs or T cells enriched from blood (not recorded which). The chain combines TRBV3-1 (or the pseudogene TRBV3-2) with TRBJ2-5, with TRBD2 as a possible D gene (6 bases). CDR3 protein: CASSQFSGQETQYF. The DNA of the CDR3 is TGTGCCAGCAGCCAATTTAGCGGTCAAGAGACCCAGTACTTC.